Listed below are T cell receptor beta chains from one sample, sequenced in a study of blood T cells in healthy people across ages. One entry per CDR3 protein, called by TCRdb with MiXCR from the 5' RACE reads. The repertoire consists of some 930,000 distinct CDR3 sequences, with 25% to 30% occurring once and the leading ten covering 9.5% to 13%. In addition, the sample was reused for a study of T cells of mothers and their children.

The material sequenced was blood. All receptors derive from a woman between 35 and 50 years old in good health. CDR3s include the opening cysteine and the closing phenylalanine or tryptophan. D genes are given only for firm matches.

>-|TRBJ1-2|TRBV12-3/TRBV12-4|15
CASSPSGTGNYGYTF
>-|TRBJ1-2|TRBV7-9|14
CASSLDPASYGYTF
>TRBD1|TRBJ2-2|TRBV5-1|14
CASSTGQGAGELFF
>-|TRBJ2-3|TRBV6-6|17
CASNSNVQGGFTDMQYF
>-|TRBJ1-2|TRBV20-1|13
CSARNATGLAYTF
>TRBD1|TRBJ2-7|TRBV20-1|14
CSARDLTGDLEQYF
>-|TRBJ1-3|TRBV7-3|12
CVSSLTGNIIYF
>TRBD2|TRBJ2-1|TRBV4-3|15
CASSSTSGRWNEQFF
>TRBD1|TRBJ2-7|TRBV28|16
CASSFSAGTGGYEQYF
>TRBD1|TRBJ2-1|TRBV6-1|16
CASSEIWTGGGNEQFF
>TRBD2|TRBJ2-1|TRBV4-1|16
CAGSQLTSGRSREQFF
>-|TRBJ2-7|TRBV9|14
CASSGGPEPYEQYF
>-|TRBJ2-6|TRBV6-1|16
CASSEKSGSGANVLTF
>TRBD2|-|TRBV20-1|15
CSARVRLAGSGTQYF
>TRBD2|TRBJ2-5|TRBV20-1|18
CNARALRGGLAGFETQYF
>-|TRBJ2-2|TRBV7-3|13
CASSLTGPGELFF
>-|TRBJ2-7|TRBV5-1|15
CASSFTGSRAYEQYF
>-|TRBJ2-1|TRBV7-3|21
CASSLLVGATIQAREYNEQFF
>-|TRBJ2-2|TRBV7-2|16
CASSSPRGAGTGELFF
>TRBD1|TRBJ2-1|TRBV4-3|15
CASSRGTGGSNEQFF
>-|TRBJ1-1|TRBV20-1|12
CSAQTAWTEAFF
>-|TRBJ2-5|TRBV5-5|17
CASSLGGEGDLQETQYF
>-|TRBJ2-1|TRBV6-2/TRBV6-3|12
CASSFLVHPQFF
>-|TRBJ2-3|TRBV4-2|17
CASSQDMASGTSDTQYF
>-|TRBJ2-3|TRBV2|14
CASRQQGGTDTQYF
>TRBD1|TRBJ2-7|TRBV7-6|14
CASSPGQGYYEQYF
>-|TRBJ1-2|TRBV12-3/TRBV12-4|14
CASSFSGTSYGYTF
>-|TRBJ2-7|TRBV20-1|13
CSARGILKYEQYF
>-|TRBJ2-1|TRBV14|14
CASSQRQVYNEQFF
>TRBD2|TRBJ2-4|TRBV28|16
CVSSSPGTSGGYIQYF
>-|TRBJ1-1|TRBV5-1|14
CASSLIGGSTEAFF
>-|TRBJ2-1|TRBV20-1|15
CSARVKGGPYNEQFF
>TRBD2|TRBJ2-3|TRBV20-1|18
CSVSPHTLASGGGDTQYF
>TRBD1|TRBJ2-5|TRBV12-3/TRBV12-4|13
CASTLGQGETQYF
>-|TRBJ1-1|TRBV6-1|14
CASTAGVMNTEAFF
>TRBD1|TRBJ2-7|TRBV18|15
CASSPIGRGPGEQYF